The 24 T cell receptor beta chains below all came from one sample that was sequenced in a study of cytomegalovirus exposure and HLA in healthy donors (dated 2017 in TCRdb). Receptor amplification or capture employed the immunoSEQ multiplex PCR assay. The multiplex PCR relied on a mix of 60 forward primers for TCR Vbeta segments and 13 reverse primers for TCR Jbeta segments. TCRdb obtained this table from immuneACCESS and retained in-frame rearrangements with V and J assigned. These tables miss some clones; where compared with another copy, unresolved V genes account for less than half of the shortfall, and the remainder is unexplained. The sample records around 130,000 clones, roughly 74% of which are singletons. Clones ranked in the top ten supply 6.6% of the sample. The material sequenced was PBMCs. These receptors all stem from a man aged 40-49 years in good health and CMV-seropositive.

The V and J genes are TRBV10-3 and TRBJ2-5; the match to TRBD2 covers 12 bases. V gave up 2 bases and J gave up 9 bases; unmatched junction bases: 7. The CDR3 length is 15 residues. Germline CDR1 is ENHRY and CDR2 is SYGVKD. CDR3 protein: CAISENPLAGGPQYF. CDR3 nucleotides: TGTGCCATCAGTGAGAACCCACTAGCGGGAGGCCCCCAGTACTTC.

The chain joins TRBV11-2 to TRBJ1-1; D remains unclear. This CDR3 comprises 15 residues. Germline V CDR1 and CDR2: SGHAT, FQNNGV. V lost 5 bases to trimming and J lost 4 bases, with 17 bases between them. DNA of the CDR3: TGTGCCAGCAGCGACCGACGGCGCGGAGGCACTGAAGCTTTCTTT. Its translation: CASSDRRRGGTEAFF.

The chain is built from TRBV29-1 and TRBJ2-2; no clear D gene. The V gene lost 7 bases and the J gene lost 1 base, with 13 bases spanning the gap. CDR3 length: 14 amino acids. CDR1 is SQVTM and CDR2 is ANQGSEA in the germline V gene. CDR3 nucleotide sequence: TGCAGCGCCTCGAGCAGGTTGAACACCGGGGAGCTGTTTTTT. Translation: CSASSRLNTGELFF.

This rearrangement joins TRBV29-1 to TRBJ1-5; TRBD1 might be the D (5 bases). Germline V gene sequence: CDR1 SQVTM, CDR2 ANQGSEA. V lost 4 bases and J lost 3, with 10 bases in between. The CDR3 is 13 amino acids. The CDR3 is CSVGREANQPQHF. CDR3 sequence (DNA): TGCAGCGTTGGCAGGGAAGCCAATCAGCCCCAGCATTTT.

There are a few counts of this clone. The junction departs from germline at one end; a sequencing error may be responsible. V and J are TRBV7-2 and TRBJ2-7, with D maybe TRBD2 (5 bases). This CDR3 region has 14 residues. The germline V gene encodes CDR1 SGHTA and CDR2 FQGNSA. CDR3 amino acids: CASSLSQDSSEQYF. CDR3 nucleotides: TGTGCCAGCAGCTTGAGCCAGGACTCCTCCGAGCAGTACTTC.

The CDR3 DNA is TGTGCCAGCAGCTTAGATCGGTGGACTAGCGGTACCTACGAGCAGTACTTC. Translation gives CASSLDRWTSGTYEQYF. The chain has TRBV11-2 and TRBJ2-7; TRBD2 agrees at 10 bases. Germline values: CDR1 SGHAT, CDR2 FQNNGV. The CDR3 runs 17 residues. The ends lost 0 bases at V and 2 bases at J; junction bases unmatched: 7.

This clone was counted between two and nine times. The junction differs from germline at one of its ends, possibly a read error. This chain connects TRBV7-9 to TRBJ2-5; 7 positions agree with TRBD1. CDR1 is SEHNR and CDR2 is FQNEAQ in the germline V gene (reference sequence). CDR3 size: 16 residues. The CDR3 DNA reads TGTTCCAGCAGCTTCAGACAGGGCCAAGGTCAAGAGACCCAGTACTTC. As protein: CSSSFRQGQGQETQYF.

The rearrangement uses TRBV28 and TRBJ2-3; the match to TRBD2 covers 10 bases. Trimming took 3 bases from V and 4 from J; bases not matched to a gene: 7. CDR1 is MDHEN and CDR2 is SYDVKM in the germline V gene. This CDR3 spans 16 amino acids. CDR3 DNA: TGTGCCAGCAGTTTTCCAGCGGGAGGGCAGGCAGATACGCAGTATTTT. Its protein product is CASSFPAGGQADTQYF.

V gene TRBV4-1 combines with J gene TRBJ2-2; 9 nucleotides align to TRBD1. With V trimmed by 4 bases and J by 3 bases, 6 bases remained unmatched. Germline V gives CDR1 MGHRA, CDR2 YSYEKL. The CDR3 is 16 residues long. CDR3 in DNA: TGCGCCAGCAGCCCCCGGACAGGGGATTACACCGGGGAGCTGTTTTTT. Residues: CASSPRTGDYTGELFF.

The CDR3 DNA reads TGTGCTAGTGGCGATCCGGACAGGGGAGTTCGTTACGAGCAGTACTTC. It translates to CASGDPDRGVRYEQYF. The chain combines TRBV12-5 with TRBJ2-7, with TRBD1 matching over 9 bases. The CDR3 spans 16 residues. Unmatched junction bases numbered 13, after V lost 6 bases and J lost 4 bases. Germline loops: CDR1 LGHNT, CDR2 FRNRAP.

This chain uses TRBV11-3 with TRBJ2-7, with D maybe TRBD2 (5 bases). The CDR3 contains 13 residues. Looked up from germline, CDR1 is SGHNT and CDR2 is YENEEA. Trimming stripped 5 bases from V and 0 bases from J, with 8 bases between. The CDR3 here is CASSSGSSYEQYF. The CDR3 nucleotides read TGTGCCAGCAGCAGCGGCTCCTCCTACGAGCAGTACTTC.

The genes are TRBV6-1 and TRBJ1-2, with TRBD1 matching 10 bases. V was clipped by 4 bases and J by 1 base; unmatched bases: 3. Germline V CDR1 and CDR2: MNHNS, SASEGT. This CDR3 is built from 15 residues. In nucleotides, the CDR3 is TGTGCCAGCAGTGGACAGGGGGCCGGTAACTATGGCTACACCTTC. As protein: CASSGQGAGNYGYTF.

A single count supports this clone. The J gene is TRBJ2-1, the V gene TRBV2; D is perhaps TRBD2 (5 bases). CDR3 length: 15 residues. Germline CDR1 is SNHLY and CDR2 is FYNNEI. V was trimmed by 2 bases and J by 0 bases, leaving 8 bases between them. As DNA, the CDR3 is TGTGCCAGCAGTGAAAAGAGCGGCTCCTACAATGAGCAGTTCTTC. This encodes CASSEKSGSYNEQFF. Looking up the rest from reference TRBV2 and TRBJ2-1 gives the full variable domain: EPEVTQTPSHQVTQMGQEVILRCVPISNHLYFYWYRQILGQKVEFLVSFYNNEISEKSEIFDDQFSVERPDGSNFTLKIRSTKLEDSAMYFCASSEKSGSYNEQFFGPGTRLTVL.

The chain recombines TRBV7-9 with TRBJ1-1; 7 positions agree with TRBD1. CDR3 size: 16 residues. J was trimmed by 0 bases and V by 5 bases; bases with no gene match: 9. CDR1 is SEHNR and CDR2 is FQNEAQ in the germline V gene (reference sequence). The CDR3 DNA sequence: TGTGCCAGCAGCGACGGACAGGTTCACATGAACACTGAAGCTTTCTTT. It translates to CASSDGQVHMNTEAFF.

The chain recombines TRBV18 with TRBJ2-7, with TRBD1 matching over 7 bases. The CDR3 runs to 15 residues. Trimming removed 3 bases from V and 0 bases from J; junction bases left unmatched: 5. Germline V gene data show CDR1 as KGHSH and CDR2 as LQKENI. DNA of the CDR3: TGTGCCAGCTCACCCACGGGACAGAACTCCTACGAGCAGTACTTC. Translation gives CASSPTGQNSYEQYF.

The V gene is TRBV14, the J gene TRBJ2-1, with no clear D. V lost 4 bases and J lost 10, with 14 bases in between. The CDR3 is 13 amino acids. CDR1 is SGHDN, CDR2 FVKESK, per germline. The CDR3 DNA reads as TGTGCCAGCAGCCTGCTACGCGGTAGGGAGCAGTTCTTC. Amino acids: CASSLLRGREQFF.

This clone was picked up a small number of times. V gene TRBV18 combines with J gene TRBJ2-1, with TRBD1 identical over 7 bases. The CDR3 extends over 13 amino acids. J lost 4 bases, V lost 4 bases, and 1 base had no gene match. The germline gives CDR1 KGHSH, CDR2 LQKENI. The CDR3 region is CASSLQGYNEQFF. As DNA, the CDR3 is TGTGCCAGCTCACTACAGGGGTACAATGAGCAGTTCTTC.

The CDR3 DNA follows: TGTGCCAGCAGCTCCGGAATAGGAGAAGCTGGCGAGCAGTACTTC. Protein sequence: CASSSGIGEAGEQYF. This chain links TRBV7-9 with TRBJ2-7; no clear D. The V end was cut by 4 bases, the J end by 6 bases, with 19 bases between. In germline, CDR1 is SEHNR, CDR2 FQNEAQ (reference sequence). This CDR3 region has 15 residues.

The rearrangement uses TRBV18 and TRBJ2-1, with 9 bases that match TRBD1. This CDR3 region has 17 residues. Germline CDR1 and CDR2: KGHSH and LQKENI. Trimming cost V 6 bases and J 7 bases; bases outside gene matches: 16. In nucleotides, the CDR3 is TGTGCCAGCTCTCCGGGACAGGGATCGGCAATGACGAATGAGCAGTTCTTC. Its protein is CASSPGQGSAMTNEQFF.

The chain has TRBV2 and TRBJ1-1; 9 nucleotides line up with TRBD1. Looked up from germline, CDR1 is SNHLY and CDR2 is FYNNEI. Trimming removed 4 bases from V and 7 bases from J; junction bases left unmatched: 13. This CDR3 is built from 16 residues. The DNA of the CDR3 is TGTGCCAGCAGTGGCGGGGACAGGGTGGTTCTTGGTGAAGCTTTCTTT. Its translation is CASSGGDRVVLGEAFF.

The chain links TRBV27 to TRBJ1-3; 8 bases fit TRBD1. The CDR3 is 15 residues long. Trimming at V came to 6 bases and at J to 4 bases, leaving 8 bases not matched to a gene. The V gene's germline CDR1 is MNHEY and CDR2 SMNVEV (reference sequence). CDR3 nucleotides: TGTGCCAGCAGCAACCCCCGGGACAGGGGAAACACCATATATTTT. This translates into CASSNPRDRGNTIYF.

The V gene is TRBV5-4, the J gene TRBJ2-5, with 8 nucleotides matching TRBD2. Germline lookup yields CDR1 SGHNT and CDR2 YYREEE (reference sequence). This CDR3 region has 14 residues. The junction had 3 bases not matched to a gene; V was cut back by 0 bases and J by 5 bases. CDR3 coding DNA: TGTGCCAGCAGCTTGGGGGGACTAGGGGAGACCCAGTACTTC. As protein: CASSLGGLGETQYF.

This clone has more than one count but fewer than ten. The V call is TRBV27, the J call TRBJ2-7, with TRBD2 matching 11 bases. The CDR3 loop spans 16 amino acids. J was trimmed by 3 bases and V by 4 bases; bases with no gene match: 8. Germline V gene lookup returns CDR1 MNHEY and CDR2 SMNVEV (reference sequence). The chain's CDR3 is CASSSLTSGNIYEQYF. The CDR3 coding sequence is TGTGCCAGCAGTTCCCTGACTAGCGGGAACATCTACGAGCAGTACTTC.

The chain couples TRBV6-5 to TRBJ1-3, with TRBD1 matching over 7 bases. The CDR3 is 13 residues long. The ends lost 6 bases at V and 7 bases at J; junction bases unmatched: 6. Germline V lookup: CDR1 MNHEY, CDR2 SVGAGI. Here the CDR3 DNA reads TGTGCCAGCAGGAATACAGGGGCGAACACCATATATTTT. Translated: CASRNTGANTIYF.